This TCR beta chain was sequenced during a study of cytomegalovirus exposure and HLA in healthy donors. Primers for the PCR totalled 60 Vbeta and 13 Jbeta. The method was immunoSEQ multiplex PCR; TCRdb's version includes in-frame clones alone and lacks a portion of them. The profile shows some 170,000 clones, roughly 80% of them singletons. The CDR3 is 14 residues long. The V gene's germline CDR1 is SGHTA and CDR2 FQGNSA. V lost 1 base to trimming and J lost 5 bases, with 11 bases between them. The source material was PBMCs. V is TRBV7-2 and J is TRBJ1-1; the D gene is possibly TRBD1 (5 bases). The source of this sequence is a girl aged 5-17 years in good health and CMV-seropositive. The CDR3 DNA sequence: TGTGCCAGCAGCTTAGGAGTGGGGGGGACTGAAGCTTTCTTT. Protein: CASSLGVGGTEAFF.